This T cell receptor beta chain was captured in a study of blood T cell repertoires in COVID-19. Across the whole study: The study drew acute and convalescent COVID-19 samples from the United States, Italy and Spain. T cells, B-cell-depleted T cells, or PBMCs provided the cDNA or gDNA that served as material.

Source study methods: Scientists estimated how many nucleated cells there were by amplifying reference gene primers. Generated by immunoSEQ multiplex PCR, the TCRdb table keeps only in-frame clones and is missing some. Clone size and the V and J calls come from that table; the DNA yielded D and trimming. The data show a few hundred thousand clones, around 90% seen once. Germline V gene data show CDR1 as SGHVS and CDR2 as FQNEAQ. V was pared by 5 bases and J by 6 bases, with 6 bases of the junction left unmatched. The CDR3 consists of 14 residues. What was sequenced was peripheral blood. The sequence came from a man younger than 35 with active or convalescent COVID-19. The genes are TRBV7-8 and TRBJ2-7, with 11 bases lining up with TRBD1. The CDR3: CASSPRTGGGEQYF. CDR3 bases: TGTGCCAGCAGCCCGAGGACAGGGGGCGGCGAGCAGTACTTC.